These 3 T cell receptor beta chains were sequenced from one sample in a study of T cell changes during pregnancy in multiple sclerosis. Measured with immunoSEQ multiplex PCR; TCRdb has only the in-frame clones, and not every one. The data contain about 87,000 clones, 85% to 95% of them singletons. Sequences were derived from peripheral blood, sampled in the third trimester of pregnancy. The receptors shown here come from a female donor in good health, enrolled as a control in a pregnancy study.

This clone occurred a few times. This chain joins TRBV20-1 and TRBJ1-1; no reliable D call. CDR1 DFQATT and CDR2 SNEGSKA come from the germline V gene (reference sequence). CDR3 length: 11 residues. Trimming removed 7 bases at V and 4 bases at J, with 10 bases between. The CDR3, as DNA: TGCAGTGTGAGAATTCGCACTGAAGCTTTCTTT. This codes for CSVRIRTEAFF.

The chain's CDR3 is CASSLSAEQYF. CDR3 DNA: TGTGCCAGCAGTCTCTCAGCGGAGCAGTACTTC. The rearrangement links TRBV2 to TRBJ2-7; D is unresolved. The length of the CDR3 is 11 residues. Looked up from germline, CDR1 is SNHLY and CDR2 is FYNNEI. Trimming shortened V by 5 bases and J by 7 bases, and 9 bases separated the two germline ends. Supplemented by reference TRBV2 and TRBJ2-7, the full variable domain reads EPEVTQTPSHQVTQMGQEVILRCVPISNHLYFYWYRQILGQKVEFLVSFYNNEISEKSEIFDDQFSVERPDGSNFTLKIRSTKLEDSAMYFCASSLSAEQYFGPGTRLTVT.

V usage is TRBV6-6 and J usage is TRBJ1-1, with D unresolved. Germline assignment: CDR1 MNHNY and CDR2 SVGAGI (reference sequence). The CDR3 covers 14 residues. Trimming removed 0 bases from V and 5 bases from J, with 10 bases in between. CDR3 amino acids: CASSYSEGRTEAFF. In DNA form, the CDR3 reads TGTGCCAGCAGTTACTCGGAGGGTAGAACTGAAGCTTTCTTT.